This T cell receptor beta chain was found in a study of OX40 agonist ivuxolimab in advanced cancers. Study context: Patients' therapy was ivuxolimab, an antibody that acts as an agonist of OX40 (CD134). One hepatocellular carcinoma and two cutaneous melanoma patients partially responded. Overall study findings and caveats: Among the lowest peripheral clonal expansion occurred in 0.1-3.0 mg/kg partial responders.

With respect to this clone: What it binds is unknown.

Generated by immunoSEQ multiplex PCR, the TCRdb table keeps only in-frame clones and is missing some. The sample records around 50,000 clones, roughly 90% being singletons. People who had autoimmune disease history or systemic immunosuppression were excluded. The CDR3 loop spans 17 amino acids. V lost 1 base and J lost 4, with 18 bases in between. CDR1 MDHEN and CDR2 SYDVKM come from the germline V gene. The sequences come from CD4+ or CD8+ T cells sorted from blood, collected in a trial of the OX40 agonist ivuxolimab. The source of this sequence is an adult with an advanced solid tumor such as melanoma, head and neck, liver or kidney cancer. V usage is TRBV28 and J usage is TRBJ2-3; D perhaps matches TRBD2 (5 bases). CDR3 residues: CASSLLRTPFYADTQYF. CDR3 bases: TGTGCCAGCAGTTTATTACGGACTCCCTTTTATGCAGATACGCAGTATTTT. The whole variable domain, filled in from reference TRBV28 and TRBJ2-3, reads DVKVTQSSRYLVKRTGEKVFLECVQDMDHENMFWYRQDPGLGLRLIYFSYDVKMKEKGDIPEGYSVSREKKERFSLILESASTNQTSMYLCASSLLRTPFYADTQYFGPGTRLTVL.